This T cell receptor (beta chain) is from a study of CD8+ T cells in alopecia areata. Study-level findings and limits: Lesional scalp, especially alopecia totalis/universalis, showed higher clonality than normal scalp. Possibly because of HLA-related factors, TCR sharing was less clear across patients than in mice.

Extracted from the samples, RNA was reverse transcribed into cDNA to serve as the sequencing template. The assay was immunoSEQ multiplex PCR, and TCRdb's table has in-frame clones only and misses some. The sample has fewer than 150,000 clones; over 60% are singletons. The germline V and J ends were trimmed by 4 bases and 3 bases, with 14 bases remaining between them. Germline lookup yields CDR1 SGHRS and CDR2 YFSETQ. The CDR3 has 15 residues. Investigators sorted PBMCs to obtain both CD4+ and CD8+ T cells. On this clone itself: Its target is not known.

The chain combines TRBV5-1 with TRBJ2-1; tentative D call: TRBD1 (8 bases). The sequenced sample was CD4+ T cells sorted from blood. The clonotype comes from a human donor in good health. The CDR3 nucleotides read TGCGCCAGCAGCGATTACAGGGGGGGCTACAATGAGCAGTTCTTC. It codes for CASSDYRGGYNEQFF.